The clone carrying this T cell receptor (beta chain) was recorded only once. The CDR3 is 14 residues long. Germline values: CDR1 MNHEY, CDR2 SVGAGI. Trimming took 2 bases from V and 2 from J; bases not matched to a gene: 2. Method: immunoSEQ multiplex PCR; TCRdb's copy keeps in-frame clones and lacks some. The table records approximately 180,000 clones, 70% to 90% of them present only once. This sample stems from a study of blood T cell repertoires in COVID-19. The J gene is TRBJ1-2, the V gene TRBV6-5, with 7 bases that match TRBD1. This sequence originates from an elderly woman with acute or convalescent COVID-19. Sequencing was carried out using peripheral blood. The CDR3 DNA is TGTGCCAGCAGTTACGACAGGGAGAACTATGGCTACACCTTC. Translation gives CASSYDRENYGYTF.